This T cell receptor (beta chain) was documented in a study of blood T cells in healthy people across ages. In the study overall: In model experiments, template switching was able to capture about one barcoded beta molecule for every two T cells that were present.

Remarks on this clonotype: Its antigen is undetermined.

A J-beta primer mix and a sample-barcoded 5' primer were used in a second PCR of about 7 to 12 cycles. A template-switch adaptor containing 12 random nucleotides labeled each cDNA molecule. TCRdb itself ran the 5' RACE reads through MiXCR, one entry per CDR3 protein. This repertoire shows 1.5 million to 2 million distinct CDR3 sequences, 28% found once; its top ten account for more than 6%. Germline CDR1 and CDR2: SGHRS and YFSETQ. This CDR3 region has 13 residues. V lost 4 bases and J 3 bases, leaving 10 bases between the germline ends. Findings of the study overall: It was the long-lived donors that had more naive CD4+ cells and higher diversity than aged donors. Considered underestimates were the diversity estimates obtained from one million T cells.

The sequenced sample consisted of blood. This clonotype was sampled from a woman aged 25 to 39 in good health. The V call is TRBV5-1, the J call TRBJ1-1; D gene uncertain. This CDR3 reads CASSEGGDTEAFF. In DNA, the CDR3 is TGCGCCAGCAGCGAGGGAGGAGACACTGAAGCTTTCTTT.